This is a list of T cell receptor beta chains from one sample in a study of T cell repertoires in cytomegalovirus infection. Each CDR3 protein gets one entry after TCRdb re-called the reads with MiXCR. The data show 200,000 to 300,000 distinct CDR3 sequences, roughly 10% seen once. Sequencing used PBMCs. These receptors came from a human donor in good health (CMV status not recorded). Some clones in this sample may be carry-over from other donors' samples. Both conserved end residues are part of each CDR3. A D gene is named only where the DNA matches it firmly. Only some rows state a clone size, as once, few, many or a class for expanded clones.

V	size	J	D	CDR3	DNA
TRBV7-2	many	TRBJ1-5	-	CASSQGILDQPQHF	TGTGCCAGCTCCCAGGGTATATTGGATCAGCCCCAGCATTTT
TRBV7-2	many	TRBJ2-3	TRBD2	CASRTGLAGGNRRDTQYF	TGTGCCAGCAGAACGGGACTAGCGGGGGGGAATCGGAGAGATACGCAGTATTTT
TRBV11-2	-	TRBJ2-7	-	CASTRPSRGFSSYEQYF	TGTGCCAGCACTAGGCCTTCCAGGGGATTTAGCTCCTACGAGCAGTACTTC
TRBV18	many	TRBJ2-6	TRBD1	CASSRDRAGANVLTF	TGTGCCAGCTCAAGGGACAGGGCCGGGGCCAACGTCCTGACTTTC
TRBV12-3/TRBV12-4	many	TRBJ1-6	TRBD1	CASSRTGGHNSPLHF	TGTGCCAGCAGTCGGACAGGGGGCCATAATTCACCCCTCCACTTT
TRBV7-8	many	TRBJ2-1	TRBD2	CASSFIAGGIDEQFF	TGTGCCAGCAGCTTTATAGCGGGAGGGATCGATGAGCAGTTCTTC
TRBV18	few	TRBJ1-1	-	CASSPAQTEAFF	TGTGCCAGCTCACCAGCACAGACTGAGGCTTTCTTT
TRBV5-1	few	TRBJ1-1	-	CASSWVTSRNTEAFF	TGCGCCAGCAGCTGGGTGACAAGCCGGAACACTGAAGCTTTCTTT
TRBV25-1	many	TRBJ1-6	-	CASSGPGGNSPLHF	TGTGCCAGCAGTGGCCCGGGGGGAAATTCACCCCTCCACTTT
TRBV7-2	many	TRBJ1-4	-	CASSLESTTNEKLFF	TGTGCCAGCAGCTTGGAGTCAACAACTAATGAAAAACTGTTTTTT
TRBV7-9	-	TRBJ1-1	-	CASSPGGGRRAEAFF	TGTGCCAGCAGCCCGGGGGGAGGTAGGAGGGCTGAAGCTTTCTTT
TRBV19	many	TRBJ2-1	TRBD2	CASSINLRTSGSNEQFF	TGTGCCAGTAGTATAAATCTGAGGACTAGCGGGAGCAATGAGCAGTTCTTC
TRBV11-3	many	TRBJ1-1	TRBD1	CASSLPSGGRTEAFF	TGTGCCAGCAGCTTACCCTCAGGGGGCAGGACTGAAGCTTTCTTT
TRBV7-9	many	TRBJ2-6	TRBD1	CASSIRGQGANVLTF	TGTGCCAGCAGCATAAGGGGGCAAGGGGCCAACGTCCTGACTTTC
TRBV19	many	TRBJ2-3	-	CASSMGIGPTDTQYF	TGTGCCAGTAGTATGGGCATTGGGCCGACAGATACGCAGTATTTT
TRBV7-2	many	TRBJ1-3	-	CASRVKGAGNTIYF	TGTGCCAGCAGAGTCAAAGGGGCTGGAAACACCATATATTTT
TRBV12-3/TRBV12-4	many	TRBJ1-5	-	CASSAGAGQPQHF	TGTGCCAGCAGTGCGGGGGCGGGTCAGCCCCAGCATTTT
TRBV7-2	many	TRBJ2-7	TRBD1	CASSLAVGQGINEQYF	TGTGCCAGCAGCTTAGCGGTTGGACAGGGGATTAACGAGCAGTACTTC
TRBV2	many	TRBJ2-3	TRBD2	CASSPRLAGPTHTQYF	TGTGCCAGCAGTCCCAGACTAGCGGGACCCACCCATACGCAGTATTTT
TRBV28	many	TRBJ1-1	-	CASKDTEAFF	TGTGCCAGCAAAGACACTGAAGCTTTCTTT
TRBV6-1	many	TRBJ1-2	-	CASRQPGRVYFYGYTF	TGTGCCAGCAGGCAGCCTGGGAGGGTTTACTTCTATGGCTACACCTTC
TRBV28	-	TRBJ1-2	TRBD1	CASSLEGRQGMGYGYTF	TGTGCCAGCAGTTTAGAGGGAAGACAGGGAATGGGTTATGGCTACACCTTC
TRBV7-2	many	TRBJ2-7	TRBD2	CASSLGLAGGIEQYF	TGTGCCAGCAGCTTAGGCCTAGCGGGAGGAATCGAGCAGTACTTC
TRBV5-1	-	TRBJ1-2	-	CASRPTDKDYGYTF	TGCGCCAGCAGGCCTACCGACAAGGACTATGGCTACACCTTC
TRBV29-1	many	TRBJ2-3	-	CSVGPGRDTQYF	TGCAGCGTTGGTCCCGGTCGTGATACGCAGTATTTT
TRBV12-3/TRBV12-4	few	TRBJ2-2	-	CASSYRSNTGELFF	TGTGCCAGCAGTTATCGCAGTAACACCGGGGAGCTGTTTTTT
TRBV12-3/TRBV12-4	-	TRBJ1-6	-	CASSPRQGGSPLHF	TGTGCCAGCAGTCCTAGGCAGGGCGGTTCACCCCTCCACTTT
TRBV7-8	many	TRBJ2-3	TRBD2	CASSLVAGGVTQYF	TGTGCCAGCAGCTTAGTTGCGGGAGGGGTTACGCAGTATTTT
TRBV7-2	many	TRBJ1-1	-	CASSLKEGGGTEAFF	TGTGCCAGCAGCTTAAAGGAGGGGGGTGGCACTGAAGCTTTCTTT
TRBV29-1	-	TRBJ2-5	-	CSVEKGSRDRSYQETQYF	TGCAGCGTTGAAAAGGGGAGCCGTGACAGATCGTACCAAGAGACCCAGTACTTC
TRBV2	many	TRBJ2-5	-	CASSHGETQYF	TGTGCCAGCAGCCACGGGGAGACCCAGTACTTC
TRBV10-1	many	TRBJ2-2	TRBD1	CASSARTGSTGELFF	TGCGCCAGCAGTGCCCGGACAGGGAGCACCGGGGAGCTGTTTTTT
TRBV18	-	TRBJ2-7	TRBD1	CASSPNSGTGEKQYF	TGTGCCAGCTCACCAAACTCCGGGACAGGGGAGAAGCAGTACTTC
TRBV7-8	many	TRBJ2-5	TRBD2	CASSLREGGGTQYF	TGTGCCAGCAGCCTACGGGAGGGGGGGGGGACCCAGTACTTC
TRBV11-2	many	TRBJ2-7	TRBD2	CASSPRGGRAYEQYF	TGTGCCAGCAGCCCTCGGGGGGGTCGGGCCTACGAGCAGTACTTC
TRBV4-1	-	TRBJ2-6	TRBD1	CASSQERDRGTGANVLTF	TGCGCCAGCAGCCAGGAAAGGGACAGGGGTACTGGGGCCAACGTCCTGACTTTC
TRBV4-2	many	TRBJ1-1	-	CASSQSAQLNTEAFF	TGTGCCAGCAGCCAATCCGCACAGTTGAACACTGAAGCTTTCTTT
TRBV7-9	many	TRBJ2-2	TRBD1	CASSPTGVGTGELFF	TGTGCCAGCAGCCCGACAGGGGTTGGGACCGGGGAGCTGTTTTTT
TRBV7-2	many	TRBJ2-1	-	CASSSTAGFEQFF	TGTGCCAGCAGCTCGACAGCGGGTTTTGAGCAGTTCTTC
TRBV7-2	many	TRBJ1-2	TRBD1	CASSFQARQGGNYGYTF	TGTGCCAGCAGCTTCCAAGCCAGACAGGGGGGGAACTATGGCTACACCTTC
TRBV19	few	TRBJ2-1	-	CASSMPGDLYNEQFF	TGTGCCAGTAGTATGCCGGGGGACCTCTACAATGAGCAGTTCTTC
TRBV11-2	many	TRBJ2-5	-	CASSPDEVGTLWETQYF	TGTGCCAGCAGCCCCGATGAGGTGGGGACTCTTTGGGAGACCCAGTACTTC
TRBV19	-	TRBJ2-5	-	CASSISRRETQYF	TGTGCCAGTAGTATCTCGAGGCGAGAGACCCAGTACTTC
TRBV25-1	-	TRBJ1-2	-	CASSSIGDNYGYTF	TGTGCCAGCAGTTCTATTGGAGACAACTATGGCTACACCTTC
TRBV12-3/TRBV12-4	many	TRBJ2-7	-	CASSPTFYEQYF	TGTGCCAGCAGCCCGACTTTCTACGAGCAGTACTTC
TRBV6-2/TRBV6-3	many	TRBJ2-1	TRBD1	CASRFKYRGNEQFF	TGTGCCAGCAGGTTCAAGTACAGGGGCAATGAGCAGTTCTTC
TRBV7-2	many	TRBJ2-3	-	CASSPKGDSRKDTQYF	TGTGCCAGCAGCCCAAAGGGGGACTCACGGAAAGATACGCAGTATTTT
TRBV7-3	many	TRBJ2-3	TRBD2	CASSPNPSGGADTQYF	TGTGCCAGCAGCCCCAACCCTAGCGGGGGGGCAGATACGCAGTATTTT
TRBV5-1	-	TRBJ1-2	TRBD1	CASSQTMDRDYGYIF	TGCGCCAGCAGCCAAACCATGGACAGGGACTATGGCTACATCTTC
TRBV6-2/TRBV6-3	many	TRBJ1-1	TRBD1	CASSYTPGGGLAEAFF	TGTGCCAGCAGTTACACGCCGGGAGGGGGCTTGGCTGAAGCTTTCTTT